This T cell receptor beta chain was recorded in a study of molecular identifiers for immune sequencing clone quantification. V was trimmed by 2 bases and J by 0 bases, leaving 12 bases between them. This CDR3 comprises 15 residues. The V gene's germline CDR1 is SGDLS and CDR2 YYNGEE. This clonotype was picked up a small number of times. A single record per CDR3 protein comes from TCRdb applying MiXCR to the PCR reads. The table records more than 450,000 distinct CDR3 sequences, around 23% of them present only once. This TCR came from a human donor in good health. Some libraries in this study had Jurkat cell RNA spiked in. The chain has TRBV9 and TRBJ2-7; TRBD2 might be the D (6 bases). Sequencing was carried out using naive CD8+ T cells from blood, with Jurkat cell RNA spiked in. Sample subset: FACS-sorted CD8+CD4-CCR7+CD45RA+ naive T cells. The CDR3 region is CASSVRVGSSYEQYF. The CDR3 DNA reads as TGTGCCAGCAGCGTTCGAGTCGGGAGCTCCTACGAGCAGTACTTC.